Listed below are T cell receptor beta chains from one sample, sequenced in a study of cytomegalovirus exposure and HLA in healthy donors. The data were produced by immunoSEQ multiplex PCR, yet TCRdb's version contains in-frame clones alone and is incomplete. The table has 80,000 to 100,000 clones, over 75% seen once; the top ten hold 6.3%. The source material was PBMCs. These receptors came from a man aged 18 to 30 in good health and CMV-seropositive. Both conserved end residues are part of each CDR3. D genes are given only for firm matches. Only some rows state a clone size, as once, few, many or a class for expanded clones.

CDR3nt: TGTGCCAGTAGGGGAGATCCCGAGACCCAGTACTTC
CDR3aa: CASRGDPETQYF
d_gene: NA
v_gene: TRBV19
abundance: NA
j_gene: TRBJ2-5

CDR3nt: TGTGCCAGCAGAGAGGGACAGGGGATCGAGCAGTACTTC
CDR3aa: CASREGQGIEQYF
d_gene: TRBD1
v_gene: TRBV6-1
abundance: NA
j_gene: TRBJ2-7

CDR3nt: TGTGCCAGCAGCCCACCGGGACAGGGTATTAAGCAGTACTTC
CDR3aa: CASSPPGQGIKQYF
d_gene: TRBD1
v_gene: TRBV28
abundance: NA
j_gene: TRBJ2-7

CDR3nt: TGTGCCAGCAGTTTCTTCCCCGGAAACACCATATATTTT
CDR3aa: CASSFFPGNTIYF
d_gene: NA
v_gene: TRBV27
abundance: NA
j_gene: TRBJ1-3

CDR3nt: TGTGCCAGCAGTCCCCGACAGGGACGATACGAGCAGTACTTC
CDR3aa: CASSPRQGRYEQYF
d_gene: TRBD1
v_gene: TRBV28
abundance: NA
j_gene: TRBJ2-7

CDR3nt: TGTGCCAGCAGTCAGTGGACAGGGAAGGGCTACACCTTC
CDR3aa: CASSQWTGKGYTF
d_gene: TRBD1
v_gene: TRBV6-5
abundance: few
j_gene: TRBJ1-2

CDR3nt: TGTGCCAGCAGCTCGACAGGGGTTTCTGGAAACACCATATATTTT
CDR3aa: CASSSTGVSGNTIYF
d_gene: TRBD1
v_gene: TRBV28
abundance: NA
j_gene: TRBJ1-3

CDR3nt: TGTGCCAGCACCCTGAGTCTAGGAACTGAAGCTTTCTTT
CDR3aa: CASTLSLGTEAFF
d_gene: NA
v_gene: TRBV14
abundance: NA
j_gene: TRBJ1-1

CDR3nt: TGTGCCAGTAGTATTACACAGGGGGCCAACACCGGGGAGCTGTTTTTT
CDR3aa: CASSITQGANTGELFF
d_gene: TRBD1
v_gene: TRBV19
abundance: NA
j_gene: TRBJ2-2

CDR3nt: TGTGCCAGTAGTATGGGGGCCGGGACAGCCTATGGCTACACCTTC
CDR3aa: CASSMGAGTAYGYTF
d_gene: TRBD1
v_gene: TRBV19
abundance: NA
j_gene: TRBJ1-2